Following are 27 T cell receptor beta chains from one sample sequenced in a study of shared clonotypes between healthy human individuals. The table came from immunoSEQ multiplex PCR; TCRdb's copy has only in-frame clones and leaves some out. Among about 1 million clones listed, about 80% were seen once. The sample taken for sequencing was memory CD4+ T cells sorted from blood. Noted subset: CD45RA-negative fraction. The receptors come from a man between 18 and 29 years old in good health.

The chain links TRBV11-2 to TRBJ2-7; a weak D match, TRBD2 (7 bases). Germline V gene lookup returns CDR1 SGHAT and CDR2 FQNNGV. The V end was cut by 3 bases, the J end by 7 bases, with 19 bases between. The length of the CDR3 is 15 residues. This CDR3 reads CASSFRLGAAGEQYF. DNA for the CDR3: TGTGCCAGCAGCTTCCGGCTGGGGGCAGCGGGGGAGCAGTACTTC. The complete variable domain, with remaining parts taken from reference TRBV11-2 and TRBJ2-7, reads EAGVAQSPRYKIIEKRQSVAFWCNPISGHATLYWYQQILGQGPKLLIQFQNNGVVDDSQLPKDRFSAERLKGVDSTLKIQPAKLEDSAVYLCASSFRLGAAGEQYFGPGTRLTVT.

Details on this clone: It differs at one base from a far larger clone, so likely a read error. Other DNA sequences of this sample code for an identical CDR3. J is TRBJ1-5 and V is TRBV6-5; D is possibly TRBD1 (6 bases). From germline, CDR1 is MNHEY and CDR2 SVGAGI. This CDR3 has 14 amino acids. The CDR3 loop reads CATNPYRDPQPQHF. Here the CDR3 DNA reads TGTGCCACCAACCCTTACAGGGATCCTCAGCCCCAACATTTT.

This chain uses TRBV18 with TRBJ2-3; D possibly corresponds to TRBD2 (5 bases). From germline, CDR1 is KGHSH and CDR2 LQKENI. CDR3 length: 18 amino acids. V lost 3 bases to trimming and J lost 1 base, with 20 bases between them. In DNA, the CDR3 is TGTGCCAGCTCACCTGAAACTAGACGTACTCGTGGCACAGATACGCAGTATTTT. Amino acid sequence: CASSPETRRTRGTDTQYF.

The chain is built from TRBV7-2 and TRBJ1-2; possible D gene TRBD1, 5 bases. With 5 bases removed from V and 4 bases from J, the gap between germline ends came to 14 bases. The germline V gene has CDR1 SGHTA and CDR2 FQGNSA. The CDR3 is 14 amino acids. This CDR3 is CASSPDPGLYGYTF. In DNA form, the CDR3 reads TGTGCCAGCAGCCCCGACCCAGGGCTCTATGGCTACACCTTC.

The chain combines TRBV2 with TRBJ1-6; the D is unclear. Germline loops: CDR1 SNHLY, CDR2 FYNNEI. This CDR3 has 16 residues. The germline V and J ends were trimmed by 5 bases and 0 bases, with 11 bases remaining between them. Written as DNA, the CDR3 is TGTGCCAGCAGTCGAGACGGCAGCTCCTATAATTCACCCCTCCACTTT. Protein sequence: CASSRDGSSYNSPLHF.

V gene TRBV18 combines with J gene TRBJ2-2; D call uncertain. This CDR3 is 11 amino acids long. Looked up from germline, CDR1 is KGHSH and CDR2 is LQKENI. The germline V and J ends were trimmed by 4 bases and 10 bases, with 7 bases remaining between them. The CDR3 is CASSRKEELFF. CDR3 DNA sequence: TGTGCCAGCTCACGTAAGGAGGAGCTGTTTTTT. Full variable domain (outside the CDR3, taken from reference TRBV18 and TRBJ2-2): NAGVMQNPRHLVRRRGQEARLRCSPMKGHSHVYWYRQLPEEGLKFMVYLQKENIIDESGMPKERFSAEFPKEGPSILRIQQVVRGDSAAYFCASSRKEELFFGEGSRLTVL.

Only a few counts were recorded for this clone. This sequence joins TRBV30 and TRBJ2-2; no definite D call. This CDR3 region has 15 residues. The V gene lost 0 bases and the J gene lost 4 bases, with 12 bases spanning the gap. Germline CDR1 is GTSNPN and CDR2 is SVGIG (reference sequence). CDR3 sequence: CAWSVLRATTGELFF. CDR3 sequence (DNA): TGTGCCTGGAGTGTACTTAGGGCCACCACCGGGGAGCTGTTTTTT.

This clone was detected only a few times. The sample has other DNA sequences that encode this CDR3 too. The chain recombines TRBV5-1 with TRBJ1-1; D may be TRBD1 (6 bases). With 0 bases removed from V and 1 base from J, the gap between germline ends came to 7 bases. The CDR3 totals 14 residues. Germline V gives CDR1 SGHRS, CDR2 YFSETQ. The DNA for the CDR3 is TGCGCCAGCAGCTTGGTAGGGGGGAACACTGAAGCTTTCTTT. This encodes CASSLVGGNTEAFF.

The V call is TRBV7-4, the J call TRBJ2-7; TRBD1 matches at 7 bases. The germline gives CDR1 SGHVT, CDR2 SQSDAQ. V lost 5 bases to trimming and J lost 3 bases; unmatched junction nucleotides: 19. This CDR3 has 18 residues. The CDR3 region has the DNA TGTGCCAGCAGCCAAGGGGACAGACTATTAGATACCCACTACGAGCAGTACTTC. Translated: CASSQGDRLLDTHYEQYF.

This chain links TRBV7-9 with TRBJ2-3; 10 bases are a match to TRBD1. Germline V CDR1 and CDR2: SEHNR, FQNEAQ (reference sequence). Trimming took 8 bases from V and 0 from J; bases not matched to a gene: 2. The CDR3 covers 14 residues. The CDR3 bases are TGTGCCAGCCGACAGGGGGCTAGCACAGATACGCAGTATTTT. Translation gives CASRQGASTDTQYF.

This clone was observed at least ten times. The chain has TRBV6-5 and TRBJ2-3; D is unresolved. Deletions cut 8 bases from V and 4 bases from J, with 16 bases between. This CDR3 has 14 amino acids. Germline CDR1 is MNHEY and CDR2 is SVGAGI. CDR3 sequence reads: CASATAPPADTQYF. The CDR3 DNA reads as TGTGCCAGCGCAACGGCTCCCCCGGCAGATACGCAGTATTTT.

The chain uses TRBV5-1 and TRBJ2-3; D unresolved. CDR1 and CDR2 from the germline V gene are SGHRS and YFSETQ. The V and J ends lost 0 bases and 0 bases respectively, with 11 bases between them. This CDR3 is built from 16 residues. This CDR3 is CASSLARHGSTDTQYF. As DNA, the CDR3 is TGCGCCAGCAGCTTGGCCCGCCATGGTAGCACAGATACGCAGTATTTT.

DNA of the CDR3: TGTGCCAGCAGCTTAGCGTCCGGGGGGACCTATGGCTACACCTTC. It yields the protein CASSLASGGTYGYTF. The J gene is TRBJ1-2, the V gene TRBV7-2; D possibly corresponds to TRBD1 (5 bases). The CDR3 consists of 15 residues. Per the germline V gene, CDR1 is SGHTA and CDR2 is FQGNSA. V lost 0 bases, J lost 4 bases, and 12 bases lay in between.

The rearrangement joins TRBV10-3 to TRBJ1-1, with TRBD1 matching over 7 bases. The germline V gene has CDR1 ENHRY and CDR2 SYGVKD. Trimming at V came to 6 bases and at J to 0 bases, leaving 7 bases not matched to a gene. The CDR3 covers 15 residues. The CDR3 coding sequence is TGTGCCATCAGCGACCCCAGGGGGATGAACACTGAAGCTTTCTTT. It specifies CAISDPRGMNTEAFF.

The chain couples TRBV10-3 to TRBJ2-5; D remains ambiguous. Trimming shortened V by 3 bases and J by 4 bases, and 12 bases separated the two germline ends. The CDR3 length is 14 residues. The germline V gene encodes CDR1 ENHRY and CDR2 SYGVKD. CDR3 loop: CAISDLLTGETQYF. Written as DNA, the CDR3 is TGTGCCATCAGTGATCTTCTAACTGGAGAGACCCAGTACTTC.

The chain uses TRBV6-5 and TRBJ2-2, with unresolved D. The CDR3 spans 11 residues. Germline CDR1 MNHEY, CDR2 SVGAGI. The germline V and J ends were trimmed by 2 bases and 8 bases, with 3 bases remaining between them. CDR3 sequence reads: CASSYVGELFF. Written as DNA, the CDR3 is TGTGCCAGCAGTTACGTGGGGGAGCTGTTTTTT.

The rearrangement uses TRBV27 and TRBJ2-7; unclear D gene. Trimming left V 6 bases short and J 7 bases short, with 16 bases between. The CDR3 is made up of 13 amino acids. Germline V gene sequence: CDR1 MNHEY, CDR2 SMNVEV (reference sequence). The CDR3 protein is CASSPNLSREQYF. Here the CDR3 DNA reads TGTGCCAGCAGCCCCAACCTTAGCCGGGAGCAGTACTTC.

The rearrangement joins TRBV7-2 to TRBJ1-2; perhaps TRBD1 as D (6 bases). Germline CDR1 is SGHTA and CDR2 is FQGNSA. The CDR3 runs 13 residues. Trimming stripped 4 bases from V and 4 bases from J, with 10 bases between. The CDR3 DNA is TGTGCCAGCAGCTCAGGACAGCGCTATGGCTACACCTTC. It is translated as CASSSGQRYGYTF.

The DNA for the CDR3 is TGTGCCAGCAGCCGCGGAACAGGGCGATACGAGCAGTACTTC. It yields the protein CASSRGTGRYEQYF. The rearrangement joins TRBV9 to TRBJ2-7; TRBD1 might be the D (6 bases). There are 14 residues in the CDR3. V was pared by 4 bases and J by 4 bases, with 15 bases between. Germline V gives CDR1 SGDLS, CDR2 YYNGEE.

For the CDR3, the DNA is TGTGCCAGTAGTATGTGGGCCTATAATTCACCCCTCCACTTT. Its protein is CASSMWAYNSPLHF. The V call is TRBV19, the J call TRBJ1-6; no reliable D call. The V and J ends lost 3 bases and 2 bases respectively, with 5 bases between them. The CDR3 consists of 14 residues. CDR1 is LNHDA, CDR2 SQIVND, per germline (reference sequence).

The rearrangement links TRBV30 to TRBJ2-5; tentatively, D is TRBD2 (6 bases). Germline lookup yields CDR1 GTSNPN and CDR2 SVGIG (reference sequence). CDR3 length equals 14 residues. V gave up 4 bases and J gave up 5 bases, with 17 bases separating them. The CDR3 DNA sequence: TGTGCCTGGACTCCGTGGAGTGCGGGGGAGACCCAGTACTTC. This encodes CAWTPWSAGETQYF.

The chain joins TRBV7-6 to TRBJ1-1, with a tentative D call TRBD1 (5 bases). Trimming stripped 6 bases from V and 2 bases from J, with 16 bases between. The CDR3 sequence is 15 residues long. CDR1 and CDR2 from the germline V gene are SGHVS and FNYEAQ. The DNA of the CDR3 is TGTGCCAGCAGTCCAAGGGGCGGATTTAACACTGAAGCTTTCTTT. Amino acids: CASSPRGGFNTEAFF.

V gene TRBV28 combines with J gene TRBJ1-1; 7 bases are shared with TRBD1. With 10 bases clipped from V and 3 bases from J, the junction kept 5 bases outside the gene matches. CDR1 and CDR2 from the germline V gene are MDHEN and SYDVKM. The CDR3 has 12 amino acids. The CDR3, as DNA: TGTGCCACACAAACAGGGGACACTGAAGCTTTCTTT. Its protein product is CATQTGDTEAFF.

The V call is TRBV10-3, the J call TRBJ2-7; D might be TRBD1 or TRBD2, each matching 5 bases. The CDR3 spans 12 residues. The germline CDR1 and CDR2 sequences are ENHRY and SYGVKD. Trimming removed 9 bases from V and 4 bases from J, with 13 bases in between. CDR3 nucleotides: TGTGCCATTGGGCAGGGAGAGTACGAGCAGTACTTC. Amino acids: CAIGQGEYEQYF.

The chain is built from TRBV7-9 and TRBJ2-7; 11 nucleotides align to TRBD1. The CDR3 runs to 15 residues. J lost 6 bases, V lost 5 bases, and 9 bases had no gene match. Germline CDR1 and CDR2: SEHNR and FQNEAQ (reference sequence). CDR3 residues: CASSPRTGGAGEQYF. CDR3 in DNA: TGTGCCAGCAGCCCGCGGACAGGGGGCGCGGGCGAGCAGTACTTC.

J is TRBJ2-1 and V is TRBV5-1; maybe TRBD1 (6 bases). This CDR3 has 17 amino acids. V lost 4 bases to trimming and J lost 1 base, with 18 bases between them. Germline V lookup: CDR1 SGHRS, CDR2 YFSETQ. The CDR3 DNA sequence: TGCGCCAGCAGCCTAGGGGCTAGAACAGGGTCCTACAATGAGCAGTTCTTC. Its protein is CASSLGARTGSYNEQFF.

The chain carries TRBV27 and TRBJ2-1; a possible D gene is TRBD2 (5 bases). The CDR3 runs to 12 residues. The germline V and J ends were trimmed by 3 bases and 6 bases, with 6 bases remaining between them. Germline CDR1 and CDR2: MNHEY and SMNVEV (reference sequence). CDR3 in DNA: TGTGCCAGCAGTTTGAGCGGCAATGAGCAGTTCTTC. Its translation: CASSLSGNEQFF.